This TCR beta chain is from a study of response to subunit inactivated influenza vaccine. Points from the study as a whole: T cells newly recruited by each seasonal influenza vaccination are few, the authors suggested.

TCRdb reprocessed the RT-PCR reads with MiXCR, giving one entry per CDR3 protein. The sample lists hundreds of thousands of distinct CDR3 sequences, 10% to 15% seen once, with about 9.4% in the top ten. This clonotype was seen repeatedly, ten times or more. Its antigen is currently unknown. The TCR comes from a man aged 50-59 years who received an inactivated influenza vaccine. The sample consisted of PBMCs from blood, taken on the day of vaccination.

The DNA of the CDR3 is TGTGCCACCAGTGAAGGTTCCTACGAGCAGTACTTC. Translated, it gives CATSEGSYEQYF. The chain links TRBV24-1 to TRBJ2-7, with D unclear. Trimming removed 4 bases from V and 1 base from J, with 4 bases in between. Germline CDR1 and CDR2: KGHDR and SFDVKD. The CDR3 contains 12 residues.